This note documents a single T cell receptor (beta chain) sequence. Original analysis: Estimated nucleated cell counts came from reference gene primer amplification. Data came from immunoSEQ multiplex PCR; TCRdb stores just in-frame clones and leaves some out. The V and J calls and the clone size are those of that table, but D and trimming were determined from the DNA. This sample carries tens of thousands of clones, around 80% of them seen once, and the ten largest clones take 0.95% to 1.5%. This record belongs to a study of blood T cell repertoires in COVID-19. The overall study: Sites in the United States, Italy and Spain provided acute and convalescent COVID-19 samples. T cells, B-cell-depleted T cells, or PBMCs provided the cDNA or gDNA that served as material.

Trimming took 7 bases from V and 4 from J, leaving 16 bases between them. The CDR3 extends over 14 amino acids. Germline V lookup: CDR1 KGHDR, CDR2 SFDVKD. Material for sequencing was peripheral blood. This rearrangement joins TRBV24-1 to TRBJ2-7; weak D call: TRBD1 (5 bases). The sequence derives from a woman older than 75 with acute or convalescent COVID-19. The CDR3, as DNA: TGTGCCACCAGCACTCCGGACGCAGGGTACGAGCAGTACTTC. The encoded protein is CATSTPDAGYEQYF.